The clone carrying this TCR beta chain was seen a single time. Its antigen is unidentified. The V gene lost 7 bases and the J gene lost 7 bases, with 13 bases spanning the gap. The CDR3 has 12 amino acids. Germline V gives CDR1 MNHNY, CDR2 SVGAGI (reference sequence). The sequencing template was cDNA reverse transcribed from extracted RNA. Using immunoSEQ multiplex PCR, the repertoire was profiled, and TCRdb retains in-frame clones only, with some absent. The sample lists roughly 190,000 clones; about three fifths were seen once. The sample is drawn from a study of CD8+ T cells in alopecia areata. Overall study: Tofacitinib continued for 6 to 18 months and was then withheld for 6 months. Study-wide results and limits: Many expanded lesional clones persisted during tofacitinib (in both scalp and blood). Affected lesional scalp, above all in alopecia totalis/universalis, was more clonal than normal scalp.

Documented treatment: oral pan-JAK inhibitor, 5-10 mg twice daily. The receptor was isolated from a human donor with alopecia areata. This chain uses TRBV6-6 with TRBJ1-2; TRBD1 is a possible D gene (5 bases). Specimen: CD4+ T cells sorted from blood, collected at week 24, from a patient treated with tofacitinib. The chain's CDR3 is CASKLRDVGYTF. The CDR3 nucleotides read TGTGCCAGCAAGTTAAGGGACGTTGGCTACACCTTC.